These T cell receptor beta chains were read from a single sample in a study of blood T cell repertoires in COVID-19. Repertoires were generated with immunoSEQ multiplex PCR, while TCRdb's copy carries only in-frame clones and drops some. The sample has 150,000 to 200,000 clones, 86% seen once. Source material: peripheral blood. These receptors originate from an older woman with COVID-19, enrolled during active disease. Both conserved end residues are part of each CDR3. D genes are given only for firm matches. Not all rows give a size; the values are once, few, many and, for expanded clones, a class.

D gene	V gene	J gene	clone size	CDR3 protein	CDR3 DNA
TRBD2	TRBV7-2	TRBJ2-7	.	CASSLAIPSGRTYEQYF	TGTGCCAGCAGCTTAGCGATCCCTAGCGGGAGGACCTACGAGCAGTACTTC
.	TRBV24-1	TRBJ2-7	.	CATSDGGSLEQYF	TGTGCCACCAGTGATGGAGGGAGCTTAGAGCAGTACTTC
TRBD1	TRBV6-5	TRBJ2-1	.	CASRSQGANRDEQFF	TGTGCCAGCAGAAGTCAGGGGGCGAATCGGGATGAGCAGTTCTTC
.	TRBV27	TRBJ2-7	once	CASRTGSSYEQYF	TGTGCCAGCAGGACCGGGTCTTCCTACGAGCAGTACTTC
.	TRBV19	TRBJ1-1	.	CASSIEGSTEAFF	TGTGCCAGTAGTATCGAGGGAAGTACTGAAGCTTTCTTT
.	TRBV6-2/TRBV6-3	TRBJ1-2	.	CASSADGGYYGYTF	TGTGCCAGCAGTGCCGACGGAGGGTACTATGGCTACACCTTC
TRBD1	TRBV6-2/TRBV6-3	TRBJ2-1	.	CASSQTGGVYNEQFF	TGTGCCAGCAGTCAGACAGGGGGGGTCTACAATGAGCAGTTCTTC
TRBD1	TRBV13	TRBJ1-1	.	CASSLRDSEAFF	TGTGCCAGCAGCTTGCGGGACAGTGAAGCTTTCTTT
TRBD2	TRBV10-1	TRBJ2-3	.	CASSESIAGRTDTQYF	TGCGCCAGCAGTGAGAGTATAGCGGGGAGGACAGATACGCAGTATTTT
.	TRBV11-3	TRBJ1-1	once	CASSVDRRGTEAFF	TGTGCCAGCAGCGTGGATAGGAGGGGCACTGAAGCTTTCTTT
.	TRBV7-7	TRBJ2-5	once	CASSLAGGRETQYF	TGTGCTAGCAGCTTAGCCGGGGGGCGAGAGACCCAGTACTTC
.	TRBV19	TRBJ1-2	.	CASSPRQEKTNYGYTF	TGTGCCAGTAGTCCTCGACAGGAGAAAACTAACTATGGCTACACCTTC
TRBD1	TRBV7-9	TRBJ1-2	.	CASSPRRGAGGYTF	TGTGCCAGCAGCCCGCGCAGGGGGGCGGGGGGCTACACCTTC
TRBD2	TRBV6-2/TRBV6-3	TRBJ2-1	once	CASSYSSRGGLSGRSYNEQFF	TGTGCCAGCAGTTACTCATCACGTGGGGGTCTTAGCGGGAGATCCTACAATGAGCAGTTCTTC
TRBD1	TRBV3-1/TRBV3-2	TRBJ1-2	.	CASSQEPQGAGYGYTF	TGTGCCAGCAGCCAAGAGCCCCAGGGGGCCGGCTATGGCTACACCTTC
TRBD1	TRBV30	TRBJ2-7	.	CAWSFSGTEPYEQYF	TGTGCCTGGAGTTTCTCCGGGACAGAGCCCTACGAGCAGTACTTC
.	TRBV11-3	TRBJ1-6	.	CASRGQGGSPLHF	TGTGCCAGCAGAGGGCAGGGCGGTTCACCCCTCCACTTT
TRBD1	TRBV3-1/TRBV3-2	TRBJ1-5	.	CASSPGQGSNQPQHF	TGTGCCAGCAGCCCGGGACAGGGCAGCAATCAGCCCCAGCATTTT
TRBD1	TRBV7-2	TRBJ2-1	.	CASRSRTGVTYNEQFF	TGTGCCAGCAGATCCAGGACAGGGGTGACCTACAATGAGCAGTTCTTC
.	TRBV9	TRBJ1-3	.	CASSVEDGRGNTIYF	TGTGCCAGCAGCGTAGAGGACGGGAGAGGAAACACCATATATTTT